Each of the 19 T cell receptor beta chains below was sequenced from the same sample in a study of CD8 T cells in Susac syndrome. cDNA came from about 0.5 to 1 ug RNA primed by random hexamers. Each CDR3 protein gets one entry after TCRdb re-called the immunoSEQ multiplex PCR reads with MiXCR. The sample records 150,000 to 200,000 distinct CDR3 sequences, approximately 96% being singletons. Sequenced sample: CD8+ T cells from PBMCs. All receptors come from a human donor with multiple sclerosis.

V gene TRBV5-6 combines with J gene TRBJ2-3; D is perhaps TRBD2 (7 bases). Germline assignment: CDR1 SGHDT and CDR2 YYEEEE. Trimming took 0 bases from V and 0 from J, leaving 20 bases between them. The CDR3 spans 19 residues. CDR3 coding DNA: TGTGCCAGCAGCTTGGCAGTCCAGCGGGACAAGACTAGCACAGATACGCAGTATTTT. Amino acid sequence: CASSLAVQRDKTSTDTQYF. Complete variable domain (other parts from reference TRBV5-6 and TRBJ2-3): DAGVTQSPTHLIKTRGQQVTLRCSPKSGHDTVSWYQQALGQGPQFIFQYYEEEERQRGNFPDRFSGHQFPNYSSELNVNALLLGDSALYLCASSLAVQRDKTSTDTQYFGPGTRLTVL.

This sequence joins TRBV19 and TRBJ2-1; tentative D call: TRBD1 (6 bases). The V end lost 7 bases, the J end lost 8 bases, and 15 bases lay between the germline ends. There are 13 residues in the CDR3. Per the germline V gene, CDR1 is LNHDA and CDR2 is SQIVND (reference sequence). CDR3 sequence reads: CASTPQGTDEQFF. Written as DNA, the CDR3 is TGTGCCAGTACTCCCCAGGGGACCGATGAGCAGTTCTTC. Complete variable domain (other parts from reference TRBV19 and TRBJ2-1): DGGITQSPKYLFRKEGQNVTLSCEQNLNHDAMYWYRQDPGQGLRLIYYSQIVNDFQKGDIAEGYSVSREKKESFPLTVTSAQKNPTAFYLCASTPQGTDEQFFGPGTRLTVL.

The gene calls are TRBV12-3 or TRBV12-4 and TRBJ2-3; 9 bases are a match to TRBD2. The trim removed 6 bases at V and 6 bases at J, leaving 10 bases unmatched. There are 15 residues in the CDR3. CDR3: CASSLLGTSLDTQYF. The CDR3 DNA sequence: TGTGCCAGCAGCCTTCTCGGGACTAGCCTCGATACGCAGTATTTT.

CDR3 in DNA: TGTGCCAGCAGCTTAGGACAGATCTATGGCTACACCTTC. Amino acid sequence: CASSLGQIYGYTF. The V call is TRBV11-2, the J call TRBJ1-2; tentative D call: TRBD1 (5 bases). Between the trimmed V and J ends, which lost 1 base and 4 bases, there was a span of 7 bases. Germline-derived CDR1 and CDR2 are SGHAT and FQNNGV. CDR3 length: 13 amino acids.

V is TRBV10-2 and J is TRBJ2-4; 12 bases are a match to TRBD2. The CDR3 runs 13 residues. V dropped 8 bases and J dropped 8; count of bases not matched to a gene: 4. CDR1 is WSHSY, CDR2 SAAADI, per germline. The CDR3 spells CASELAGGDIQYF. CDR3 sequence (DNA): TGCGCCAGCGAACTAGCGGGAGGTGACATTCAGTACTTC.

The chain combines TRBV29-1 with TRBJ2-3; D gene unclear. Deletions cut 6 bases from V and 2 bases from J, with 9 bases between. Per the germline V gene, CDR1 is SQVTM and CDR2 is ANQGSEA. The CDR3 sequence is 12 residues long. CDR3 DNA: TGCAGCGTCACTGACAACACAGATACGCAGTATTTT. Translated: CSVTDNTDTQYF.

The chain employs TRBV20-1 and TRBJ2-7; 7 nucleotides match TRBD1. The CDR3 spans 12 residues. Per germline, CDR1 DFQATT and CDR2 SNEGSKA (reference sequence). Trimming removed 5 bases from V and 2 bases from J; junction bases left unmatched: 3. CDR3: CSAGQAPYEQYF. Here the CDR3 DNA reads TGCAGTGCTGGACAGGCCCCCTACGAGCAGTACTTC.

V is TRBV7-8 and J is TRBJ2-3, with 10 nucleotides matching TRBD1. This CDR3 spans 15 amino acids. Trimming cost V 5 bases and J 5 bases; bases outside gene matches: 7. The germline V gene has CDR1 SGHVS and CDR2 FQNEAQ. CDR3 amino acids: CASSTPGTGEDTQYF. In DNA form, the CDR3 reads TGTGCCAGCAGCACACCCGGGACAGGGGAAGATACGCAGTATTTT.

V gene TRBV7-2 combines with J gene TRBJ2-7; 7 bases map to TRBD1. In germline, CDR1 is SGHTA, CDR2 FQGNSA. The J segment lost 2 bases and the V segment lost 5 bases, leaving 6 bases of the junction unmatched. The CDR3 length is 14 residues. This CDR3 is CASSADRRTYEQYF. CDR3 sequence (DNA): TGTGCCAGCAGCGCGGACAGGCGCACCTACGAGCAGTACTTC.

The count of this clonotype is one. The rearrangement uses TRBV20-1 and TRBJ2-7, with 11 nucleotides matching TRBD2. This CDR3 region has 17 residues. Germline CDR1 is DFQATT and CDR2 is SNEGSKA (reference sequence). Losses at the gene ends were 5 bases for V and 0 bases for J; bases not matched to a gene: 12. The CDR3 DNA follows: TGCAGTGCTGTTAGCGGGAGGGCCCCCTACGGCTCCTACGAGCAGTACTTC. Translated, it gives CSAVSGRAPYGSYEQYF.

This clonotype was picked up a small number of times. This sequence joins TRBV9 and TRBJ2-3; D uncertain. Germline-derived CDR1 and CDR2 are SGDLS and YYNGEE. The CDR3 totals 13 residues. Trimming removed 0 bases at V and 2 bases at J, with 4 bases between. CDR3 nucleotides: TGTGCCAGCAGCGTAGGTTCCACAGATACGCAGTATTTT. Translated: CASSVGSTDTQYF.

The chain has TRBV24-1 and TRBJ1-1; D gene unclear. Trimming shortened V by 8 bases and J by 11 bases, and 8 bases separated the two germline ends. CDR1 is KGHDR and CDR2 is SFDVKD in the germline V gene. The CDR3 extends over 9 amino acids. This CDR3 reads CATILSAFF. DNA of the CDR3: TGTGCCACCATTCTCTCGGCTTTCTTT.

The chain carries TRBV20-1 and TRBJ2-1, with 9 bases that match TRBD2. The V and J ends lost 4 bases and 8 bases, in that order; junction bases with no gene match: 18. Looked up from germline, CDR1 is DFQATT and CDR2 is SNEGSKA (reference sequence). This CDR3 is built from 17 residues. The CDR3 protein is CSAIGNLGLARFHEQFF. The CDR3 DNA sequence: TGCAGTGCTATCGGTAATCTGGGACTAGCAAGGTTCCATGAGCAGTTCTTC.

The chain is built from TRBV19 and TRBJ1-5; D call uncertain. Germline V gene lookup returns CDR1 LNHDA and CDR2 SQIVND (reference sequence). Between the trimmed V and J ends, which lost 0 bases and 2 bases, there was a span of 5 bases. The CDR3 spans 14 residues. CDR3 in DNA: TGTGCCAGTAGTATAGATGGAGGCAATCAGCCCCAGCATTTT. Its translation is CASSIDGGNQPQHF.

This clonotype showed up just once. This chain uses TRBV12-5 with TRBJ1-1; D gene uncertain. Germline V gene lookup returns CDR1 LGHNT and CDR2 FRNRAP. Trimming stripped 8 bases from V and 4 bases from J, with 11 bases between. The CDR3 contains 12 residues. The CDR3 reads CASHRSGTEAFF. CDR3 DNA: TGTGCTAGTCACCGGAGTGGCACTGAAGCTTTCTTT.

CDR3 region: CASSQPGQVIYEQYF. CDR3 sequence (DNA): TGTGCCAGCAGCCAGCCGGGACAGGTAATCTACGAGCAGTACTTC. This sequence joins TRBV4-2 and TRBJ2-7, with 8 nucleotides matching TRBD1. The CDR3 length is 15 residues. The germline V gene has CDR1 LGHNA and CDR2 YNFKEQ. The V and J ends lost 3 bases and 3 bases, in that order; junction bases with no gene match: 7.

The rearrangement links TRBV9 to TRBJ1-2, with D tentatively TRBD1 (6 bases). The CDR3 contains 15 residues. Germline V lookup: CDR1 SGDLS, CDR2 YYNGEE. Trimming removed 4 bases at V and 4 bases at J, with 17 bases between. The CDR3 reads CASSPQGPSFYGYTF. The CDR3 DNA is TGTGCCAGCAGCCCACAGGGACCTAGCTTCTATGGCTACACCTTC.

The chain uses TRBV30 and TRBJ1-2; 8 bases align to TRBD1. After removal of 4 bases from V and 3 bases from J, the junction contained 16 bases not matched to a gene. Germline CDR1 and CDR2: GTSNPN and SVGIG (reference sequence). CDR3 length: 17 amino acids. This CDR3 is CAWMTVDRDPLHYGYTF. The CDR3 DNA is TGTGCCTGGATGACGGTGGACAGGGATCCCCTTCACTATGGCTACACCTTC.

This chain uses TRBV9 with TRBJ2-7, with D unresolved. The CDR3 totals 13 residues. Trimming cost V 0 bases and J 2 bases, with 6 bases left between them. The germline CDR1 and CDR2 sequences are SGDLS and YYNGEE. This CDR3 is CASSVGSTYEQYF. CDR3 coding DNA: TGTGCCAGCAGCGTAGGCAGTACCTACGAGCAGTACTTC.